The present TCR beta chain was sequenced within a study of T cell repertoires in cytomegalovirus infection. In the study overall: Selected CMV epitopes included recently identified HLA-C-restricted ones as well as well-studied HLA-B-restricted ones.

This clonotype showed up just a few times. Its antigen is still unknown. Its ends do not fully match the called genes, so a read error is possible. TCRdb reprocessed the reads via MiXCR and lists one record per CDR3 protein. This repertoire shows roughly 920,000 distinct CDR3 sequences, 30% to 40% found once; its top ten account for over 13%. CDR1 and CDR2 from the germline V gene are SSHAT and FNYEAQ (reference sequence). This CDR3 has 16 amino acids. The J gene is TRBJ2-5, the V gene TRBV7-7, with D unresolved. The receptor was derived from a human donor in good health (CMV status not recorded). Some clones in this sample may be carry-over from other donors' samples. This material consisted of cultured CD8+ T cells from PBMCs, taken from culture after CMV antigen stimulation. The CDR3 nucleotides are TGTGCTAGCAGCTTAGGTGAATTCTCCAGGCAAGAGACCCAGTACTTC. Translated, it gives CASSLGEFSRQETQYF.